These T cell receptor beta chains were read from a single sample in a study of CD8 T cells in Susac syndrome. TCRdb re-derived calls from the immunoSEQ multiplex PCR reads in MiXCR, one entry per CDR3 protein. The data hold 100,000 to 150,000 distinct CDR3 sequences, with around 75% observed a single time. Sequenced sample: CD8+ T cells from PBMCs. These TCRs come from a human donor with multiple sclerosis. Each CDR3 is given with its conserved first and last residue. A D gene is named only where the DNA matches it firmly. Part of the rows lack a size; the others show once, few, many or a class for expanded clones.

CDR3 length | J gene | V gene | clone size | D gene | CDR3 DNA | CDR3 protein
18 | TRBJ2-1 | TRBV2 | NA | TRBD2 | TGTACCAGCAGAGGAATTTCCCGGACTAGCGGATCCTACAATGAGCAGTTCTTC | CTSRGISRTSGSYNEQFF
14 | TRBJ2-1 | TRBV6-5 | NA | TRBD1 | TGTGCCAGCAGCCCAGGGGGCTTCTACAATGAGCAGTTCTTC | CASSPGGFYNEQFF
16 | TRBJ2-3 | TRBV6-1 | NA | TRBD2 | TGTGCCAGCAGTGGACCAGAGCGGGAGGGCCGGTATACGCAGTATTTT | CASSGPEREGRYTQYF
14 | TRBJ2-3 | TRBV7-3 | NA | NA | TGTGCCAGCAGTTTTGACAGTCGCACAGATACGCAGTATTTT | CASSFDSRTDTQYF
16 | TRBJ2-7 | TRBV2 | NA | TRBD2 | TGTGCCAGCAGTGAGGGACTAGCGGGGCTCGTCTACGAGCAGTACTTC | CASSEGLAGLVYEQYF
22 | TRBJ2-1 | TRBV11-1 | NA | TRBD2 | TGTGCCAGCAGTCCTTTACGGGGACAGTCCAGACCTAGCGGGAGGTCGGACAATGAGCAGTTCTTC | CASSPLRGQSRPSGRSDNEQFF
17 | TRBJ1-5 | TRBV20-1 | NA | TRBD1 | TGCAGTGCTAGGGCATCCCCGAGGACAGGGGGCTATCAGCCCCAGCATTTT | CSARASPRTGGYQPQHF
15 | TRBJ1-2 | TRBV2 | NA | NA | TGTGCCAGCAGTGGTCTTGACAGCGTCAACTATGGCTACACCTTC | CASSGLDSVNYGYTF
14 | TRBJ1-2 | TRBV5-5 | few | NA | TGTGCCAGCAGCTTGGGCCCCGGTGACTATGGCTACACCTTC | CASSLGPGDYGYTF
17 | TRBJ2-3 | TRBV13 | NA | NA | TGTGCCAGCAGCTGGGTGGTTTTTGGCAGTTTGGCGGATACGCAGTATTTT | CASSWVVFGSLADTQYF
15 | TRBJ1-1 | TRBV29-1 | NA | NA | TGCAGCGTCCGATTAGGGTTAAATATGGACACTGAAGCTTTCTTT | CSVRLGLNMDTEAFF
12 | TRBJ1-1 | TRBV20-1 | NA | NA | TGCAGTGCCAGTTTCATGAACACTGAAGCTTTCTTT | CSASFMNTEAFF
14 | TRBJ2-5 | TRBV5-1 | NA | NA | TGCGCCAGCAGCTCACAAACGCCTGCAGAGACCCAGTACTTC | CASSSQTPAETQYF
16 | TRBJ2-3 | TRBV27 | NA | NA | TGTGCCAGCAGTTCACGCCCAACCGAACCCCCAGATACGCAGTATTTT | CASSSRPTEPPDTQYF
17 | TRBJ2-2 | TRBV7-9 | once | TRBD1 | TGTGCCAGCAGGGGTGACAGGGGGCGAGTAAACACCGGGGAGCTGTTTTTT | CASRGDRGRVNTGELFF
15 | TRBJ1-5 | TRBV28 | NA | TRBD1 | TGTGCCAGCAGTTTTGGGACAGGGGAGAATCAGCCCCAGCATTTT | CASSFGTGENQPQHF
14 | TRBJ1-1 | TRBV29-1 | NA | TRBD1 | TGCAGCGTTGAAGACAGGGGGATGAACACTGAAGCTTTCTTT | CSVEDRGMNTEAFF
15 | TRBJ2-7 | TRBV11-2 | NA | TRBD1 | TGTGCCAGCAGCGTCGCCGGGACAGCAACCTACGAGCAGTACTTC | CASSVAGTATYEQYF
15 | TRBJ2-7 | TRBV19 | NA | NA | TGTGCCAGTAGTGGGTCTTGGGACCGCTCCTACGAGCAGTACTTC | CASSGSWDRSYEQYF
13 | TRBJ1-5 | TRBV20-1 | NA | NA | TGCAGTGCTAGGTTTCGGTCAGATCAGCCCCAGCATTTT | CSARFRSDQPQHF
13 | TRBJ1-5 | TRBV7-8 | NA | NA | TGTGCCAGCAGCCAGGGCTCCCTAGGGCCCCAGCATTTT | CASSQGSLGPQHF
15 | TRBJ2-1 | TRBV6-5 | few | TRBD2 | TGTGCCAGCAGTTACTGGCGGGAGCGCTACAATGAGCAGTTCTTC | CASSYWRERYNEQFF
14 | TRBJ2-3 | TRBV24-1 | NA | NA | TGTGCCACCAGTGATTTGCGAGGCACAGATACGCAGTATTTT | CATSDLRGTDTQYF
17 | TRBJ1-2 | TRBV7-2 | NA | NA | TGTGCCAGCAGCGGAAGACAGGCGCGGTGGATCGGCTATGGCTACACCTTC | CASSGRQARWIGYGYTF
14 | TRBJ2-2 | TRBV12-3/TRBV12-4 | NA | NA | TGTGCCAGCAGTTGGGCCTATAACACCGGGGAGCTGTTTTTT | CASSWAYNTGELFF
15 | TRBJ1-1 | TRBV9 | once | NA | TGTGCCAGCAGCGCCGCATTGGAGGGAGGCACTGAAGCTTTCTTT | CASSAALEGGTEAFF
17 | TRBJ1-4 | TRBV19 | NA | NA | TGTGCCAGTAGTATAGATGCGGCCGTCGCAACTAATGAAAAACTGTTTTTT | CASSIDAAVATNEKLFF
15 | TRBJ1-6 | TRBV15 | NA | NA | TGTGCCACCAGCTTAACGGGGCAGGGGAATTCACCCCTCCACTTT | CATSLTGQGNSPLHF
18 | TRBJ1-1 | TRBV4-1 | NA | TRBD1 | TGCGCCAGCAGCCACAATGTCCCGGGACAGGGAATGAACACTGAAGCTTTCTTT | CASSHNVPGQGMNTEAFF
17 | TRBJ2-7 | TRBV6-1 | NA | NA | TGTGCCAGCAGTGAGAGTGCAGGTTGGGGGACCTTTGGGGAGCAGTACTTC | CASSESAGWGTFGEQYF
14 | TRBJ2-5 | TRBV6-5 | NA | NA | TGTGCCAGCAGTTACTCTCCAGGGATAGAGACCCAGTACTTC | CASSYSPGIETQYF
16 | TRBJ2-2 | TRBV19 | once | NA | TGTGCCAGCAAGGACAGCCCGAACTGGAACACCGGGGAGCTGTTTTTT | CASKDSPNWNTGELFF
16 | TRBJ2-5 | TRBV12-3/TRBV12-4 | NA | NA | TGTGCCAGCAGTTTACGGTCAGGGGTGGGGCAAGAGACCCAGTACTTC | CASSLRSGVGQETQYF
16 | TRBJ2-1 | TRBV11-2 | NA | NA | TGTGCCAGCAGCTTGGCAGCGGGTACCCTCGCCAATGAGCAGTTCTTC | CASSLAAGTLANEQFF
12 | TRBJ2-3 | TRBV5-6 | NA | NA | TGTGCCAGCAGCTTCGGTCCAGATACGCAGTATTTT | CASSFGPDTQYF
14 | TRBJ1-5 | TRBV12-3/TRBV12-4 | NA | NA | TGTGCCAGCAGTTTCTTGGGTTTAAATCAGCCCCAGCATTTT | CASSFLGLNQPQHF
18 | TRBJ2-3 | TRBV6-5 | once | TRBD2 | TGTGCCAGCAGTTACTCCCCTTATCTAGCGGGAGGTCCAGATACGCAGTATTTT | CASSYSPYLAGGPDTQYF
14 | TRBJ2-3 | TRBV5-1 | NA | NA | TGCGCCAGCAGCGAAAGGGCAGCCACAGATACGCAGTATTTT | CASSERAATDTQYF
12 | TRBJ1-2 | TRBV12-3/TRBV12-4 | NA | TRBD1 | TGTGCCAGCAGCCAGGGGGTCATTAGCTACACCTTC | CASSQGVISYTF
14 | TRBJ2-7 | TRBV5-1 | once | NA | TGCGCCAGCAGCTGGACGACAGCATCCTACGAGCAGTACTTC | CASSWTTASYEQYF